This T cell receptor beta chain appears in the sequencing data of a study of cytomegalovirus exposure and HLA in healthy donors (dated by TCRdb to 2015 to 2018). Regarding the complete study: In an earlier analysis of 450 to 750 of the donors, roughly 300 Gb of sequence data and 90 million to 120 million unique TCR beta sequences from about 179 million T cells were reported. Typing coverage differed by locus: A, B, C, DRB1 and DQB1 were typed in roughly 620-630 donors, DQA1 in approximately 520, DPA1 in over 600, and DPB1 in 450 to 490. A later genetic analysis used genome-wide SNP genotypes for about 60% of the 666 donors, treating that subset as a discovery cohort. The study was designed to test whether signatures of past pathogen exposure could be identified by cataloging public T cell receptors. Every discovery cohort repertoire had been produced on one sequencing platform. The study combined high-throughput TCR immunosequencing, statistical association of individual TCRs with disease status, and machine learning to predict cytomegalovirus infection status. In an earlier analysis of roughly 580 of the donors, high-throughput TCR beta sequencing was used to judge whether each TCR beta V gene segment behaved as functional or pseudogenic. An early release covering roughly 600 HLA-typed donors comprised around 300 gigabases of sequencing data and tens of millions of unique TCR sequences. Among the approximately 400 genotyped donors, around 81% belonged to the genetic ancestry cluster associated with self-reported Caucasian donors. The T cell repertoires of 700 or so subjects were profiled by immunosequencing and related to cytomegalovirus serostatus. Rather than using new phenotypic data, the later analysis identified candidate immune exposures from TCR beta sequences and from how often those sequences occurred across donors. Donor age, sex, ethnicity and CMV serostatus were compiled alongside the repertoire data. HLA typing covered class I and class II loci at four-digit resolution. Among 300 to 500 genotyped donors of the cohort, an average of roughly 230,000 unique TCR beta nucleotide sequences was sequenced per donor, of which 15% to 20% were non-productive. A separate validation cohort of about 110 different subjects was used in addition to the roughly 640-subject first cohort. Five DR-DQ haplotypes were treated as single units for association and clustering because of strong linkage in the cohort. To study patterns of TCR occurrence, a later analysis re-analyzed previously published TCR beta repertoires from more than 550 donors and added high-resolution HLA genotyping. Broader findings and caveats from the paper: In an earlier analysis of approximately 590 of the donors, most TCR beta V segments appeared in productive rearrangements about 87% or about 30% of the time, broadly matching IMGT annotations. Assigning TCR associations to individual alleles was difficult when HLA alleles, especially DR and DQ, strongly co-occurred. Immune exposure information for the cohort was limited to CMV serostatus. A later analysis found that TCR association rates varied across HLA loci, with DRB1 alleles showing the most associated TCRs and HLA-C alleles the fewest. The classifier was reported to diagnose cytomegalovirus status with high specificity and sensitivity in both the original cohort and the validation cohort. Some IMGT-functional V segments, including TRBV6-2 and TRBV6-3, could not be told apart with the 87-base-pair reads, so those segments were excluded. Correlated functional status among segregating V segments might reflect linkage disequilibrium, but an unknown experimental factor could not be ruled out. Presence/absence analyses assumed roughly uniform sequencing depth across donors, an assumption that may not hold. In vitro tests confirmed that a few of the cytomegalovirus-associated TCR beta chains recognize cytomegalovirus antigens. At a false discovery rate of 0.05, a later analysis linked some 17,000 TCR beta sequences to specific HLA alleles. V-gene and J-gene trimming of TCR beta chains was associated with a missense DCLRE1C variant in a later genetic analysis, and the association was replicated in an independent cohort. A cluster of highly shared sequence variants was judged likely to represent a technical artifact of the sequencing pipeline. According to a later analysis, most CMV-associated TCR beta chains appeared to be HLA-restricted, and the HLA associations seemed to be driven largely by CMV exposure. Because HLA typing was unavailable for some donors at each locus, only the typed subset was used in association tests. Because counts were too low, approximately 15 rarely observed V segments, including chromosome 9 orphons, were excluded from the earlier analysis of 587 of the donors. Most TCR sequences were seen in very few donors, while some public TCRs were found in many individuals. The study gave a list of about 160 TCR beta chains associated with cytomegalovirus. A further reported finding was that TCR beta sequences accurately predicted the HLA-A and HLA-B alleles for most subjects in the first cohort. In a later analysis, HLA-associated TCR beta chains showed more clonal expansion and lower generation probabilities than non-associated chains that were equally common. A later genetic analysis reported fewer N-insertions in productive TCRs among donors in an Asian-associated ancestry cluster than the roughly 690-donor mean. Several of the top co-occurrence clusters appeared to be linked to parvovirus B19, influenza, CMV and Epstein-Barr virus, according to a later analysis. This cohort had only TCR beta chains sequenced, and the lack of alpha or paired-chain data limited which features could be detected. The authors suggested that the approach could potentially be extended to other disease states and immunological phenotypes.

In the case of this clone: No cognate antigen has been identified for it. Base qualities were left out, and no much larger clone turns up one base away.

The receptor library was made with the immunoSEQ multiplex PCR assay. For the multiplex PCR, a mixture combining 60 forward primers for TCR Vbeta segments and 13 reverse primers for TCR Jbeta segments was used. The CDR3 region of rearranged TCR beta genes was amplified from genomic DNA by a multiplex PCR assay. The amplified TCR beta libraries were sequenced on the Illumina HiSeq System as 87-base-pair reads. In the authors' own workflow: A later analysis tallied 70 million to 100 million unique TCR beta chains across the 666 repertoires, and around 12 million of those chains were shared by two or more donors. To remove PCR and sequencing errors, raw reads were error-corrected and collapsed into unique sequences using a nearest-neighbor algorithm that merged closely related sequences. CDR3 sequences were aligned to IMGT reference sequences to assign V, D and J gene segments. Each retained sequence needed at least a six-nucleotide match to both a V gene segment and a J gene segment. A rearrangement counted as productive if the CDR3 had no stop codons and remained in frame with V and J, and every other rearrangement counted as non-productive. Following IMGT convention, CDR3 was defined as the stretch from the second conserved V-encoded cysteine up to the conserved J-encoded phenylalanine. In an earlier analysis of roughly 610 of the donors, sequences lacking an unambiguous match to a single V gene segment were excluded. An earlier analysis of several hundred of the donors called V segments functional above 56.7% productive rearrangements and segregating when the between-donor standard deviation exceeded 5%. A statistical classification framework was built for diagnosing cytomegalovirus status from the catalog of TCR beta chain sequences. In a later analysis, V and J genes were assigned by comparing TCR nucleotide sequences against IMGT/GENE-DB human TR gene sequences. The TCRdist pipeline was used in a later analysis to assign CDR3 sequences and most-parsimonious VDJ recombination scenarios. A later analysis defined each TCR beta chain by its CDR3 amino acid sequence plus V-gene family, and excluded reads lacking a unique V-gene family. In a later analysis, some 600 highly shared, low-generation-probability nucleotide sequences were removed to address suspected cross-contamination and a sequencing artifact. A later analysis calculated a clonal expansion index for each public chain from normalized within-repertoire ranks of inferred template counts. In a later analysis, generation probabilities were computed with a VDJ recombination model fitted to out-of-frame rearrangements, and the resulting probabilities were checked against IGoR. A later analysis scored TCR-TCR, TCR-HLA and TCR-CMV co-occurrence with hypergeometric tests, applying a repertoire-size bias correction to TCR pairs. A later analysis estimated false discovery rates by permuting HLA or CMV assignments 20 times. In a later analysis, co-occurring TCRs were grouped using DBSCAN, and TCRdist sequence similarity was added for clustering within HLA-allele-positive subsets. For co-occurrence clustering, repertoires with fewer than 30,000 or more than 120,000 public chains were excluded, along with roughly five repertoires with anomalous nucleotide sharing. The source is immuneACCESS, and TCRdb retained only in-frame sequences with V and J called. Part of the clones is not carried over; for the studies checked, unresolved V genes explain less than half of this, and the remainder is unexplained. V, J and clone size reflect that table, while D and trimming were determined from the DNA. The sample table shows about 190,000 clones, and around 79% are seen once. The top ten hold over 1.5% of the sample.

V gives up 3 bases and J gives up 1 base, and the segment between their germline ends measures 11 bases. From its cysteine to its phenylalanine, the CDR3 spans 14 amino acids. The kept DNA is CDR3 alone, 42 bases in frame from the first base. CDR1 and CDR2 are drawn from the germline V gene: SGHRS, YFSETQ. The cohort consisted of 600 to 750 healthy bone marrow donors. At the time of sampling, every cohort member was nominally healthy, though immune exposures that went unrecorded were likely present. The donor was CMV seronegative and belonged to the group of approximately 320 seronegative cohort members. Every donor gave a peripheral blood sample, and the peripheral blood mononuclear cells from that sample were used for TCR beta sequencing. Genomic DNA was extracted from the blood cell samples with the Qiagen DNeasy Blood Extraction Kit.

The clonotype originates from a woman under 30 in good health and CMV-seronegative. The rearranged chain carries TRBV5-1 and TRBJ2-7; the D gene is perhaps TRBD1, from 6 matching bases. Sample: PBMCs. The CDR3 here reads CASSYGTRSYEQYF. The base sequence is TGCGCCAGCAGCTACGGGACACGTTCCTACGAGCAGTACTTC.